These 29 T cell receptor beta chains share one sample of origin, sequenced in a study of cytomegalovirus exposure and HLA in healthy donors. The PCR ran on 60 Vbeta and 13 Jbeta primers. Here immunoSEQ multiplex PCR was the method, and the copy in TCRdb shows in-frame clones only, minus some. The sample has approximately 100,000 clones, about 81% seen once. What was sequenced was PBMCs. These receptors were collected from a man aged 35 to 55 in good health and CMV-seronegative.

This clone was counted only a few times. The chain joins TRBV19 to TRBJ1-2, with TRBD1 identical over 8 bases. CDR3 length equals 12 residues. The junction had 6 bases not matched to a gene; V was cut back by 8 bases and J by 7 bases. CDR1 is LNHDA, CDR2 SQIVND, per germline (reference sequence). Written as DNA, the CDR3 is TGTGCCAGTGTGGACAGGGTAGGTGGCTACACCTTC. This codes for CASVDRVGGYTF.

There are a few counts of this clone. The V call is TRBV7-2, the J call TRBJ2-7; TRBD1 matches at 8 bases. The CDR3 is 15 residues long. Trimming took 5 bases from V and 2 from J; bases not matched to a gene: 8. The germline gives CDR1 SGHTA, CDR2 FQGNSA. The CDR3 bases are TGTGCCAGCAGCCCCGGGACAGGAGTAACCTACGAGCAGTACTTC. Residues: CASSPGTGVTYEQYF.

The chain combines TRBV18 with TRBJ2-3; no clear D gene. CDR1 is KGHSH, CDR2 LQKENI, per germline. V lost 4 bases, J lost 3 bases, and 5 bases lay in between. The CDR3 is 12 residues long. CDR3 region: CASSQQTDTQYF. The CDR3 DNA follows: TGTGCCAGCTCACAGCAAACAGATACGCAGTATTTT.

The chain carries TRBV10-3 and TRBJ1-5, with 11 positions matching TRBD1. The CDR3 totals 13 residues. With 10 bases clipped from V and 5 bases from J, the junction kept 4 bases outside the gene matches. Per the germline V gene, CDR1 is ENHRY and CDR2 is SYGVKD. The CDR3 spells CATMDRGHQPQHF. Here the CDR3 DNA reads TGTGCCACGATGGACAGGGGGCATCAGCCCCAGCATTTT.

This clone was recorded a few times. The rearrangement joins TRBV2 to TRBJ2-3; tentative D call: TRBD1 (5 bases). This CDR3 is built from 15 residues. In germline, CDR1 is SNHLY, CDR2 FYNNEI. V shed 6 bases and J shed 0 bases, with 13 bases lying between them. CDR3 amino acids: CASSTLRQSTDTQYF. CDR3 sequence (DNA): TGTGCCAGCAGCACACTCCGACAGAGCACAGATACGCAGTATTTT.

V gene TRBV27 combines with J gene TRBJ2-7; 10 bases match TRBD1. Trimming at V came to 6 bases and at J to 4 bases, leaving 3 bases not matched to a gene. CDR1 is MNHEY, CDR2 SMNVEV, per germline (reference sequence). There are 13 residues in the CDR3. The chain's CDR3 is CASRTGGGYEQYF. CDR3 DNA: TGTGCCAGCAGGACAGGGGGCGGATACGAGCAGTACTTC.

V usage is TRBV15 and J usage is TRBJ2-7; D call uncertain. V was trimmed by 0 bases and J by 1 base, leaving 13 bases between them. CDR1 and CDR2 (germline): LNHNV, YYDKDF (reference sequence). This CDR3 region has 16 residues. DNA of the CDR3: TGTGCCACCAGCAGAGATCGATCAGGCCAATCCTACGAGCAGTACTTC. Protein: CATSRDRSGQSYEQYF.

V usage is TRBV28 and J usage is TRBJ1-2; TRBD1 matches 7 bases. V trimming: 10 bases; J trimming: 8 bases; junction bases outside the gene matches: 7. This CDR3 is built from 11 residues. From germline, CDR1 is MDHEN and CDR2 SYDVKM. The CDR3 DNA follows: TGTGCCATCACCACAGGGGTCGGCTACACCTTC. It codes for CAITTGVGYTF.

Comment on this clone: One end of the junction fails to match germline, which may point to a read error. The CDR3 reads CASREGVGGEQYF. The CDR3 nucleotides read TGTGCCAGCAGGGAAGGGGTAGGGGGAGAGCAGTACTTC. The chain carries TRBV2 and TRBJ2-5; tentatively, D is TRBD1 (6 bases). The CDR3 runs to 13 residues. The germline V gene encodes CDR1 SNHLY and CDR2 FYNNEI.

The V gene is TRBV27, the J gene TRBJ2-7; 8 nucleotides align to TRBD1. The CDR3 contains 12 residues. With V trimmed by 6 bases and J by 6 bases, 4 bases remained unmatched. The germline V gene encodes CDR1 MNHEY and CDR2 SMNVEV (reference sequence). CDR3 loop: CASRDRVGEQYF. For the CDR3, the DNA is TGTGCCAGCAGGGACAGGGTTGGCGAGCAGTACTTC.

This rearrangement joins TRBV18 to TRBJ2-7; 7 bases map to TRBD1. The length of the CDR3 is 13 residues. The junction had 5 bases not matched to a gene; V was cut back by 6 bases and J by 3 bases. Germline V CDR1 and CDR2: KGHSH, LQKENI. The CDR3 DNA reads TGTGCCAGCTCCCGGGACAGTCTCTACGAGCAGTACTTC. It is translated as CASSRDSLYEQYF.

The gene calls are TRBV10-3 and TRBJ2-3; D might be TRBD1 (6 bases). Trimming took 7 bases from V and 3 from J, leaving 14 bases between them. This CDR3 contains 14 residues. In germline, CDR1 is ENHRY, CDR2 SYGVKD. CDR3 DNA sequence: TGTGCCATCAAAAGGACGGACAGTACAGATACGCAGTATTTT. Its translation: CAIKRTDSTDTQYF.

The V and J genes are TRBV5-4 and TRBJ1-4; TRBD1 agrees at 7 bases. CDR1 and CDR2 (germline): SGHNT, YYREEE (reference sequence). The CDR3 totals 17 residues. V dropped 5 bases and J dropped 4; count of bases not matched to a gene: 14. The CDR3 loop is CASSRGGTPSFNEKLFF. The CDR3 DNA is TGTGCCAGCAGTCGAGGGGGCACCCCTTCTTTTAATGAAAAACTGTTTTTT.

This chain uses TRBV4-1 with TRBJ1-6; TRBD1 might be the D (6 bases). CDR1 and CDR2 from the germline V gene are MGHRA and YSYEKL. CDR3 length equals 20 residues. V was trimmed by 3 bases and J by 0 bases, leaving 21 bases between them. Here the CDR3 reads CASSHFGAQGSLSYNSPLHF. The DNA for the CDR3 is TGCGCCAGCAGCCATTTCGGGGCACAGGGATCCCTCTCCTATAATTCACCCCTCCACTTT.

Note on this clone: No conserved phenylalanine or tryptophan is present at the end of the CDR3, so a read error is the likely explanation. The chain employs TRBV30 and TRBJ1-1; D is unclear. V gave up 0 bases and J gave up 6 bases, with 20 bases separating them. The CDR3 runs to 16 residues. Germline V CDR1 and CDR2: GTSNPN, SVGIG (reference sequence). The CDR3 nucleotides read TGTGCCTGGAGTGTACTTGCGGGCCCTGGGAGGGCTGAAGCTTTCCTT. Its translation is CAWSVLAGPGRAEAFL.

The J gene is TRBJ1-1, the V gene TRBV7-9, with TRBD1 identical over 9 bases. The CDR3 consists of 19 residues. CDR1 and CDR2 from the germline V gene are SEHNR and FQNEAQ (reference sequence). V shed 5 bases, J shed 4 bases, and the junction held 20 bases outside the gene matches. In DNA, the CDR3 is TGTGCCAGCAGCCATAGGGAATCCGGGACAGGGTATAAGGCCACTGAAGCTTTCTTT. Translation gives CASSHRESGTGYKATEAFF. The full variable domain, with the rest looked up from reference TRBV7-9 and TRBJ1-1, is DTGVSQNPRHKITKRGQNVTFRCDPISEHNRLYWYRQTLGQGPEFLTYFQNEAQLEKSRLLSDRFSAERPKGSFSTLEIQRTEQGDSAMYLCASSHRESGTGYKATEAFFGQGTRLTVV.

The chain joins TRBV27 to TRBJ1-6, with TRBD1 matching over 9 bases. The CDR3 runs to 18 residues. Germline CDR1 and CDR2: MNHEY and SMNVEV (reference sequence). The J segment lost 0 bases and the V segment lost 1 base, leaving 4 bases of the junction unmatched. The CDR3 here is CASSLWDRASSYNSPLHF. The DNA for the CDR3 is TGTGCCAGCAGTTTATGGGACAGGGCCAGCTCCTATAATTCACCCCTCCACTTT.

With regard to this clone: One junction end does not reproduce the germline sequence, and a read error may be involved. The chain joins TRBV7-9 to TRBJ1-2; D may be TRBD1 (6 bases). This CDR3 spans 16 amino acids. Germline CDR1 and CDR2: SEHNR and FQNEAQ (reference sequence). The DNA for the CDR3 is TGTTCCAGCAGCTTAGCCCGACAGGAGCAGAACTATGGCTACACCTTC. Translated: CSSSLARQEQNYGYTF.

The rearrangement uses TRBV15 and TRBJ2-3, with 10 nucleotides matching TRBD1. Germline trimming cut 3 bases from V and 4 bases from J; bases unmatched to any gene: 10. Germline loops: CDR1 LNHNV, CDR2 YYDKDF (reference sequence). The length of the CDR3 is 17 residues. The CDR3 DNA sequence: TGTGCCACCAGCAGGGGCGGGGACAGGGGAGTTGCAGATACGCAGTATTTT. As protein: CATSRGGDRGVADTQYF.

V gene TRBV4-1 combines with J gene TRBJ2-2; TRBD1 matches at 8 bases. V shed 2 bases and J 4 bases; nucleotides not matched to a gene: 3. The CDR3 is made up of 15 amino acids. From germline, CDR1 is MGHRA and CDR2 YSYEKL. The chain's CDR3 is CASSQSGTGTGELFF. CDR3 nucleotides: TGCGCCAGCAGCCAATCCGGGACAGGCACCGGGGAGCTGTTTTTT.

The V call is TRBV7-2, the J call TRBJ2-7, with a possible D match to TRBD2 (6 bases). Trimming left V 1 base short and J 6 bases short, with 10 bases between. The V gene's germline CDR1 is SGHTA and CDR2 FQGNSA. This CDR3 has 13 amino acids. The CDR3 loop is CASSLVAGSEQYF. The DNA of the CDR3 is TGTGCCAGCAGCTTAGTTGCGGGATCCGAGCAGTACTTC.

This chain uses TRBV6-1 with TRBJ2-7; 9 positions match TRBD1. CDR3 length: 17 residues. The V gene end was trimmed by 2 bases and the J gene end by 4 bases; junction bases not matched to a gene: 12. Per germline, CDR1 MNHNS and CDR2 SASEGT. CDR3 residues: CASSESGTGRLPYEQYF. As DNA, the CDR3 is TGTGCCAGCAGTGAATCCGGGACAGGGAGGTTGCCGTACGAGCAGTACTTC.

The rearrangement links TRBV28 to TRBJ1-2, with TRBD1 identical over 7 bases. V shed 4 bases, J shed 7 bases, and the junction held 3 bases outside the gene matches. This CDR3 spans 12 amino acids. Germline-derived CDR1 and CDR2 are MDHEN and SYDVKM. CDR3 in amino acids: CASSSTGSGYTF. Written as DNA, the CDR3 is TGTGCCAGCAGTTCGACAGGGAGTGGCTACACCTTC.

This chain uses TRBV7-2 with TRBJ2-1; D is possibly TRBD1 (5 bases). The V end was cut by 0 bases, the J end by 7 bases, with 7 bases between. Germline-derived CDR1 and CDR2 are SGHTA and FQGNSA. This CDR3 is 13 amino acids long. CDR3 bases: TGTGCCAGCAGCTTAGCGCCAGGGAATGAGCAGTTCTTC. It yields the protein CASSLAPGNEQFF.

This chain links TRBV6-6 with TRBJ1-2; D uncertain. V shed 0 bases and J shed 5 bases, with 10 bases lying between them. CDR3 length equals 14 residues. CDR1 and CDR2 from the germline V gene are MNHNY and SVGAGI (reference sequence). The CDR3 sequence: CASSYSKRGYGYTF. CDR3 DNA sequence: TGTGCCAGCAGTTACTCGAAGCGGGGATATGGCTACACCTTC.

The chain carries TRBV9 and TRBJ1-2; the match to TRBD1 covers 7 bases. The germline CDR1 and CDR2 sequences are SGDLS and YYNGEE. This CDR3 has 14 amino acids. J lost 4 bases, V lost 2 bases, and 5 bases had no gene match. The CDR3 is CASSVTGTSYGYTF. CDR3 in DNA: TGTGCCAGCAGCGTGACAGGGACCTCCTATGGCTACACCTTC. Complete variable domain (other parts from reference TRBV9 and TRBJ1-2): DSGVTQTPKHLITATGQRVTLRCSPRSGDLSVYWYQQSLDQGLQFLIQYYNGEERAKGNILERFSAQQFPDLHSELNLSSLELGDSALYFCASSVTGTSYGYTFGSGTRLTVV.

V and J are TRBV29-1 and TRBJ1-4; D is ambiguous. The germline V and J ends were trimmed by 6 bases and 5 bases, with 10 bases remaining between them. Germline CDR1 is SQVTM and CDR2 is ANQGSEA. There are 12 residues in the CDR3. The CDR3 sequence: CSVATVNEKLFF. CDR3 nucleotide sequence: TGCAGCGTCGCGACTGTAAATGAAAAACTGTTTTTT.

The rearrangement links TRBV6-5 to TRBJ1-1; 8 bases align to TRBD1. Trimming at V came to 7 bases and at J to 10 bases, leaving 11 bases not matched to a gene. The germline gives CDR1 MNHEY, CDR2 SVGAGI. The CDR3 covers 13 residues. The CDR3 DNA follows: TGTGCCAGCAACTCCCAGGGGGCGAGTGGAGCTTTCTTT. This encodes CASNSQGASGAFF.

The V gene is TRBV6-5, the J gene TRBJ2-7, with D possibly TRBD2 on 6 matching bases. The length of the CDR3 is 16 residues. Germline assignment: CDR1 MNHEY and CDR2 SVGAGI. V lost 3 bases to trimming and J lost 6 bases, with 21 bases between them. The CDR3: CASSYLLAGPPGEQYF. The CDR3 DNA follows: TGTGCCAGCAGTTATCTCCTTGCGGGACCTCCTGGCGAGCAGTACTTC.